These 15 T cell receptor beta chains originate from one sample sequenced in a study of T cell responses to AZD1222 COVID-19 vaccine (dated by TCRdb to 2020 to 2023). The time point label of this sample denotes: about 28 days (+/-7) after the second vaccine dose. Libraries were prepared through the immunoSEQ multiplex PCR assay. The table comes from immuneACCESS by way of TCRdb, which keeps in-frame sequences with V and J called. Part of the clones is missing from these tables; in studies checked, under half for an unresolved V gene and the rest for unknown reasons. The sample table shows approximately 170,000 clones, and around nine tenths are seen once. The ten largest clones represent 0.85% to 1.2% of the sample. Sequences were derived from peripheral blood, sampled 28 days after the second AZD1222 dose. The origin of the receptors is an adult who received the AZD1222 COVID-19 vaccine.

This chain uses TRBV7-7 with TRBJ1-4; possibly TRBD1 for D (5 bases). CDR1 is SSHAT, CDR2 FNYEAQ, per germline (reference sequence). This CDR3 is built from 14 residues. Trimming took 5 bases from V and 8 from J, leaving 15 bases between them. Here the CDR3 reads CASSRGTVGEKLFF. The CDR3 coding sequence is TGTGCCAGCAGCCGCGGGACGGTGGGGGAAAAACTGTTTTTT.

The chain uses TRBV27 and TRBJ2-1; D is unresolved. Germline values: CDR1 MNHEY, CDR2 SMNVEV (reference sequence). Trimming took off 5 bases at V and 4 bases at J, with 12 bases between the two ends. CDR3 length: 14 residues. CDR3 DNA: TGTGCCAGCAGTACCCTCAGTGCTTACAATGAGCAGTTCTTC. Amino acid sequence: CASSTLSAYNEQFF.

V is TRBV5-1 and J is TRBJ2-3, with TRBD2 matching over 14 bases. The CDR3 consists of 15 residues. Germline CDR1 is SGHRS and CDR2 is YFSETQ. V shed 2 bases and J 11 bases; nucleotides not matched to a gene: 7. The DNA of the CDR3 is TGCGCCAGCAGCTTTAGGGGGACTAGCGGGGGCGAGCAGTATTTT. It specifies CASSFRGTSGGEQYF.

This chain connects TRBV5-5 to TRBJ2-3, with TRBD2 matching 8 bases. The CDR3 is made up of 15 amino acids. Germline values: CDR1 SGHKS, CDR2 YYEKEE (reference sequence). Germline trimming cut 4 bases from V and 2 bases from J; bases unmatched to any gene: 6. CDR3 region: CASSPPSGFTDTQYF. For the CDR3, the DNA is TGTGCCAGCAGCCCCCCTAGCGGGTTCACAGATACGCAGTATTTT.

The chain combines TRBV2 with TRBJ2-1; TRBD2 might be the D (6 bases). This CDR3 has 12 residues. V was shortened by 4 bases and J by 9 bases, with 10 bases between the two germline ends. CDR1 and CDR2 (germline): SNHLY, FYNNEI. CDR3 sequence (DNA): TGTGCCAGCAGTGGGGGACTCGGTGAGCAGTTCTTC. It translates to CASSGGLGEQFF. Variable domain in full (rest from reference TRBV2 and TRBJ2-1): EPEVTQTPSHQVTQMGQEVILRCVPISNHLYFYWYRQILGQKVEFLVSFYNNEISEKSEIFDDQFSVERPDGSNFTLKIRSTKLEDSAMYFCASSGGLGEQFFGPGTRLTVL.

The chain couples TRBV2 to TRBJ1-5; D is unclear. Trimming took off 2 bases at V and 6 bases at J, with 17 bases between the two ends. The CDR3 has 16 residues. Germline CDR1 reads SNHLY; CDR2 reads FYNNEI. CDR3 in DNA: TGTGCCAGCAGTGAACAATGGCGGGGTGGTAGTCAGCCCCAGCATTTT. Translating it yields CASSEQWRGGSQPQHF.

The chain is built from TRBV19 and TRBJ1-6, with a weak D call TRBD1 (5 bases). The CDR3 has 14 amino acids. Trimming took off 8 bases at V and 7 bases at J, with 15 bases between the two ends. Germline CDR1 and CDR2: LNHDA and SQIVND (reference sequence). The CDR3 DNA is TGTGCCAGTCGGATTAAGCAGGGAAATTCACCCCTCCACTTT. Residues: CASRIKQGNSPLHF.

DNA of the CDR3: TGTGCCAGCACCGGGACAGGGCGGTACGAGCAGTACTTC. Its translation: CASTGTGRYEQYF. The V call is TRBV27, the J call TRBJ2-7; 9 bases fit TRBD1. After removal of 7 bases from V and 4 bases from J, the junction contained 5 bases not matched to a gene. This CDR3 has 13 residues. Germline CDR1 is MNHEY and CDR2 is SMNVEV (reference sequence).

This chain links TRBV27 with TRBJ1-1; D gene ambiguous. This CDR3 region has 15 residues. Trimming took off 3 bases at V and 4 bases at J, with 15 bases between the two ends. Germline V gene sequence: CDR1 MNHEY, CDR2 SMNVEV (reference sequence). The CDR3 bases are TGTGCCAGCAGTTTTAGCGGGCCCCTGAGCACTGAAGCTTTCTTT. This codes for CASSFSGPLSTEAFF.

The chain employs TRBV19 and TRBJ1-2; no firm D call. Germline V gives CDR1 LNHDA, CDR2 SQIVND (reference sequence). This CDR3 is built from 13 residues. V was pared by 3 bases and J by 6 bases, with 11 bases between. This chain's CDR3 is CASSITLPHGYTF. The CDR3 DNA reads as TGTGCCAGTAGTATCACTCTCCCCCATGGCTACACCTTC.

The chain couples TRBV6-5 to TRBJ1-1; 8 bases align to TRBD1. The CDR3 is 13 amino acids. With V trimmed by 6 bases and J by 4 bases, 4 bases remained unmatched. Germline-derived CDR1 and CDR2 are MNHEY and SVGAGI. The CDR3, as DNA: TGTGCCAGCAGCACACAGGGGGGCACTGAAGCTTTCTTT. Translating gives CASSTQGGTEAFF.

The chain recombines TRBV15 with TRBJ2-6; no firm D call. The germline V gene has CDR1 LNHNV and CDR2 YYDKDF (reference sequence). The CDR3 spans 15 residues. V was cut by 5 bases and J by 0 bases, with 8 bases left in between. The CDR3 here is CATSVRLSGANVLTF. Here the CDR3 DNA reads TGTGCCACCAGCGTTCGTCTCTCTGGGGCCAACGTCCTGACTTTC.

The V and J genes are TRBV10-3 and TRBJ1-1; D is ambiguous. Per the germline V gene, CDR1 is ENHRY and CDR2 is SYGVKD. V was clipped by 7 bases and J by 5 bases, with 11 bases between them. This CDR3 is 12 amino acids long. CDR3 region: CAIKEAETEAFF. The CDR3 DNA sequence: TGTGCCATCAAGGAGGCAGAGACTGAAGCTTTCTTT.

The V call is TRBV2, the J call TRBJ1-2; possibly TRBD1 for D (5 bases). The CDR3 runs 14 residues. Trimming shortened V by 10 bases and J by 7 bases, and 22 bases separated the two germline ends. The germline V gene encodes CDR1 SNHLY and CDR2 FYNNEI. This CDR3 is CANPLDSLGVGYTF. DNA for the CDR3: TGTGCCAACCCCCTCGACAGCCTAGGCGTTGGCTACACCTTC.

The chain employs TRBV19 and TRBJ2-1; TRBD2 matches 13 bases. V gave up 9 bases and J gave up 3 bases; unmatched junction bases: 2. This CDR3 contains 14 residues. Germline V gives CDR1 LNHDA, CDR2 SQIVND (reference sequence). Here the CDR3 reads CASGTSGVYNEQFF. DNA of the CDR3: TGTGCCAGCGGGACTAGCGGGGTCTACAATGAGCAGTTCTTC.